Included here is one T cell receptor (beta chain) sequence, with context. What it recognizes is unknown. This entry belongs to a study of cytomegalovirus exposure and HLA in healthy donors. The study's findings and limits: A reported reduction in N-insertions relative to the roughly 710-donor mean was seen in an Asian-associated ancestry cluster in a later analysis.

This PCR relied on a set of 60 Vbeta primers and 13 Jbeta primers. Profiled with immunoSEQ multiplex PCR; TCRdb holds only in-frame clones, not every one. The sample consists of 150,000 to 200,000 clones, around 83% of them appearing once. Everyone who donated was a healthy bone marrow donor. The TCR originated in a girl aged 2-9 years in good health and CMV-seropositive. Material: PBMCs.

The CDR3 sequence is CASSLASYGYTF. The CDR3 DNA reads as TGCGCCAGCAGCTTGGCCAGCTATGGCTACACCTTC. The gene calls are TRBV5-1 and TRBJ1-2; D not resolved. V was cut by 0 bases and J by 4 bases, with 4 bases left in between. Germline V CDR1 and CDR2: SGHRS, YFSETQ. The CDR3 has 12 amino acids. Based on the CDR3 plus reference TRBV5-1 and TRBJ1-2, the full variable domain is KAGVTQTPRYLIKTRGQQVTLSCSPISGHRSVSWYQQTPGQGLQFLFEYFSETQRNKGNFPGRFSGRQFSNSRSEMNVSTLELGDSALYLCASSLASYGYTFGSGTRLTVV.